The rows below give T cell receptor beta chains drawn from one sample of a study of T-cell reconstitution after alpha-beta-depleted transplantation in children. TCRdb re-derived calls from the PCR reads in MiXCR, one entry per CDR3 protein. The sample carries hundreds of thousands of distinct CDR3 sequences, 10% to 15% recorded once. The starting material was PBMCs, mostly from graft donor cells, obtained 360 days after TCRalphabeta/CD19-depleted stem cell transplant. These receptors were taken from a male patient aged 10 to 17 who had a stem cell transplant for acute myeloid leukemia, so the T cells may come from the graft donor. Both conserved end residues are part of each CDR3. A D gene is named only where the DNA matches it firmly. Clone size is given as once, few, many, or a class for an expanded clone.

d_call,cdr3_length,j_call,clone_size,v_call,cdr3_nt,cdr3_aa
NA,18,TRBJ2-5,many,TRBV21-1,TGTGCCAGCAGCAGCCCGGGACTAGCGGGAGGTGAAGGGGAGACCCAGTACTTC,CASSSPGLAGGEGETQYF
TRBD2,18,TRBJ2-1,many,TRBV28,TGTGCCAGCAGTTTATACCTCGCGACTAGCGGGAGTAGGGATGAGCAGTTCTTC,CASSLYLATSGSRDEQFF
TRBD2,16,TRBJ2-5,few,TRBV6-5,TGTGCCAGCAGTTACGTACTAGCGGGAGGGGAAGAGACCCAGTACTTC,CASSYVLAGGEETQYF
NA,16,TRBJ2-7,few,TRBV5-1,TGCGCCAGCAGCTTTTCCAGTCCCGCCTTTTCCTACGAGCAGTACTTC,CASSFSSPAFSYEQYF
TRBD2,16,TRBJ2-3,few,TRBV6-1,TGTGCCAGCAGTCCGGGACTAGCGGGAAAGCGAGATACGCAGTATTTT,CASSPGLAGKRDTQYF
TRBD1,17,TRBJ2-6,many,TRBV5-1,TGCGCCAGCAGCTTGCAGGGGGCCAGCTCTGGGGCCAACGTCCTGACTTTC,CASSLQGASSGANVLTF
TRBD2,15,TRBJ2-7,few,TRBV5-1,TGCGCCAGCAGCTTGGATGGACTAGCGACCCACGAGCAGTACTTC,CASSLDGLATHEQYF
TRBD2,16,TRBJ2-1,many,TRBV12-3/TRBV12-4,TGTGCCAGCAGTTTGCCCGGGACTAGCGAGACGGATGAGCAGTTCTTC,CASSLPGTSETDEQFF
NA,18,TRBJ2-4,few,TRBV20-1,TGCAGTGCTAGAGGACTCCAGCCCTGGGGGGAGACCAAAAACATTCAGTACTTC,CSARGLQPWGETKNIQYF
TRBD2,14,TRBJ2-1,many,TRBV5-1,TGCGCCAGCAGCCAACTTTGGGGGGGGGATGAGCAGTTCTTC,CASSQLWGGDEQFF